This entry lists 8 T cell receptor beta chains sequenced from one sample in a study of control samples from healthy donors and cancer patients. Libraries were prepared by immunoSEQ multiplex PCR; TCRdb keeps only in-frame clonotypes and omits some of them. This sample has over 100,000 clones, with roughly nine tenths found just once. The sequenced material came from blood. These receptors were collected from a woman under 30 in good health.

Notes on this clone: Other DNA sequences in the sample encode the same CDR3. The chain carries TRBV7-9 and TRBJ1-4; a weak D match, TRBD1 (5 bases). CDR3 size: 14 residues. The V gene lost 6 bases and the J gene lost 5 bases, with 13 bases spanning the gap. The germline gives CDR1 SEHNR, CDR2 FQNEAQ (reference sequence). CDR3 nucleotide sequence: TGTGCCAGCAGAATGACGGGGCGGAATGAAAAACTGTTTTTT. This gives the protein CASRMTGRNEKLFF.

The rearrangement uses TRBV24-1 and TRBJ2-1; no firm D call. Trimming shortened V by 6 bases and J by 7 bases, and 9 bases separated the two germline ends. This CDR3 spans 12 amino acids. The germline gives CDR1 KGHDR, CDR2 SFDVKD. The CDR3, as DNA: TGTGCCACCAGTAACCGGCCAAATGAGCAGTTCTTC. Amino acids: CATSNRPNEQFF.

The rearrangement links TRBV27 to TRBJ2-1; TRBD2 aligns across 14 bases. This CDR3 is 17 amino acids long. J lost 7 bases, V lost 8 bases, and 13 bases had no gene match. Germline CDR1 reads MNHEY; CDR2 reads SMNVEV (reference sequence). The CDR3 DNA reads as TGTGCCAGCTCGGGACTAGCGGGAGCCCCATCGCCAAATGAGCAGTTCTTC. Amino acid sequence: CASSGLAGAPSPNEQFF.

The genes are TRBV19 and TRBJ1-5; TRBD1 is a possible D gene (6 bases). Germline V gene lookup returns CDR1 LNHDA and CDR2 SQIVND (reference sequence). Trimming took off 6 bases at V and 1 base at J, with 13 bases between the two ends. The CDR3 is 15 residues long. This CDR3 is CASSPIGGSNQPQHF. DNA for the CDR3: TGTGCCAGTAGCCCAATAGGGGGGAGCAATCAGCCCCAGCATTTT.

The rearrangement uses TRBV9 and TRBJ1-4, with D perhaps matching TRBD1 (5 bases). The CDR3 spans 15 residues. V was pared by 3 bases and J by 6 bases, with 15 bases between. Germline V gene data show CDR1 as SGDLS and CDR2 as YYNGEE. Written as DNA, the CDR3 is TGTGCCAGCAGCGCCCACGGGGACGGATATGAAAAACTGTTTTTT. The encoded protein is CASSAHGDGYEKLFF.

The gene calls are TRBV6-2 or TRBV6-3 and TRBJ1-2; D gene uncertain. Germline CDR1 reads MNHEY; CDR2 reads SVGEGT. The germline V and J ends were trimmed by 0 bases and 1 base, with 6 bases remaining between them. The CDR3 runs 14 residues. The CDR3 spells CASSYSSSNYGYTF. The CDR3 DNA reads TGTGCCAGCAGTTACTCCTCCAGTAACTATGGCTACACCTTC.

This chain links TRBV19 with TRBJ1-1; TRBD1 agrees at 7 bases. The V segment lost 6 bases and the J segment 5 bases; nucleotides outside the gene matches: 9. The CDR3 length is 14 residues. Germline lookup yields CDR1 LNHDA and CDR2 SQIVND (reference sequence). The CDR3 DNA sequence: TGTGCCAGTAGGTTACAGGGGAGGTGGACTGAAGCTTTCTTT. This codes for CASRLQGRWTEAFF.

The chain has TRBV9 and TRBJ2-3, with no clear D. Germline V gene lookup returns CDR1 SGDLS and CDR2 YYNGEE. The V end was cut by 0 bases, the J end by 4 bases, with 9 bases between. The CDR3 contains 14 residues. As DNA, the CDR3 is TGTGCCAGCAGCGTAGAACAGTTCGCAGATACGCAGTATTTT. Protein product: CASSVEQFADTQYF.